This T cell receptor beta chain is drawn from a study of cytomegalovirus exposure and HLA in healthy donors. The PCR contained 60 Vbeta and 13 Jbeta primers. Assay used: immunoSEQ multiplex PCR; TCRdb lists only in-frame clones, some missing. The sample has 70,000 to 80,000 clones; more than 75% are singletons. The CDR3 totals 14 residues. With 1 base clipped from V and 5 bases from J, the junction kept 4 bases outside the gene matches. Germline CDR1 reads GTSNPN; CDR2 reads SVGIG (reference sequence). This TCR came from a man aged 18 to 29 in good health and CMV-seronegative. Specimen: PBMCs. The J gene is TRBJ1-1, the V gene TRBV30, with 10 bases matching TRBD1. CDR3 amino acids: CAWSGDRGSTEAFF. CDR3 sequence (DNA): TGTGCCTGGAGTGGGGACAGGGGTAGTACTGAAGCTTTCTTT.